A selection of T cell receptor beta chains follows, all from one sample in a study of beta chain features in type 1 diabetes. Clones were read by immunoSEQ multiplex PCR, and TCRdb kept only the in-frame ones, dropping some. This table holds around 250,000 clones, around 21% found once. The sequenced sample was naive CD4+ T cells from blood. The origin of the receptors is a woman in her thirties or forties with type 1 diabetes. Both conserved end residues are part of each CDR3. Each record gives: clone size, V gene, J gene, D gene, CDR3 DNA, CDR3 protein. D genes are given only for firm matches. Size tells how often a clone was seen (once, few, many) or the class of an expanded clone, and some rows leave it out.

abundance: few
v_gene: TRBV25-1
j_gene: TRBJ2-6
d_gene: -
CDR3nt: TGTGCCAGCAGTGACCGTCGTTTCTCTGGGGCCAACGTCCTGACTTTC
CDR3aa: CASSDRRFSGANVLTF

abundance: -
v_gene: TRBV29-1
j_gene: TRBJ2-3
d_gene: -
CDR3nt: TGCAGCGTTACGGACTACACAGATACGCAGTATTTT
CDR3aa: CSVTDYTDTQYF

abundance: -
v_gene: TRBV27
j_gene: TRBJ2-5
d_gene: TRBD2
CDR3nt: TGTGCCAGCAGTTTCGAGCGGGAGGGTGGGACCCAGTACTTC
CDR3aa: CASSFEREGGTQYF

abundance: few
v_gene: TRBV10-3
j_gene: TRBJ2-7
d_gene: TRBD1
CDR3nt: TGTGCCATCAGTGTAGGGACAGGGGTCTACGAGCAGTACTTC
CDR3aa: CAISVGTGVYEQYF

abundance: -
v_gene: TRBV4-1
j_gene: TRBJ2-1
d_gene: -
CDR3nt: TGCGCCAGCAGCCCCCCGGGGTCGTGGCGCAATGAGCAGTTCTTC
CDR3aa: CASSPPGSWRNEQFF

abundance: few
v_gene: TRBV5-1
j_gene: TRBJ1-1
d_gene: -
CDR3nt: TGCGCCAGCAGCCCCATCCACGACCGGGTCGACACTGAAGCTTTCTTT
CDR3aa: CASSPIHDRVDTEAFF

abundance: few
v_gene: TRBV5-4
j_gene: TRBJ2-7
d_gene: -
CDR3nt: TGTGCCAGCAGCTTGACCAATAGCCACGAGCAGTACTTC
CDR3aa: CASSLTNSHEQYF

abundance: few
v_gene: TRBV27
j_gene: TRBJ1-5
d_gene: -
CDR3nt: TGTGCCAGCAGTTTAGCGGGGGCCAACCAGCCCCAGCATTTT
CDR3aa: CASSLAGANQPQHF

abundance: few
v_gene: TRBV29-1
j_gene: TRBJ2-7
d_gene: -
CDR3nt: TGCAGCGTTGGAAGAGGGGGCTACGAGCAGTACTTC
CDR3aa: CSVGRGGYEQYF

abundance: -
v_gene: TRBV5-1
j_gene: TRBJ2-1
d_gene: TRBD2
CDR3nt: TGCGCCAGCAGCTTGGGGGGGGGCTCCTACAATGAGCAGTTCTTC
CDR3aa: CASSLGGGSYNEQFF

abundance: -
v_gene: TRBV6-5
j_gene: TRBJ2-3
d_gene: -
CDR3nt: TGTGCCAGCAGAACGACAGAGAGCACAGATACGCAGTATTTT
CDR3aa: CASRTTESTDTQYF

abundance: -
v_gene: TRBV5-6
j_gene: TRBJ1-2
d_gene: -
CDR3nt: TGTGCCAGCAGCCGGAGAGGCGCTCCCGGCTACACCTTC
CDR3aa: CASSRRGAPGYTF

abundance: -
v_gene: TRBV5-6
j_gene: TRBJ2-5
d_gene: -
CDR3nt: TGTGCCAGCAGCTACGGGATCCCCCCCCAAGAGACCCAGTACTTC
CDR3aa: CASSYGIPPQETQYF

abundance: -
v_gene: TRBV7-2
j_gene: TRBJ2-2
d_gene: -
CDR3nt: TGTGCCAGCGAGAGTGTGTTAACCGGGGAGCTGTTTTTT
CDR3aa: CASESVLTGELFF

abundance: few
v_gene: TRBV30
j_gene: TRBJ1-2
d_gene: -
CDR3nt: TGTGCCTGGAGTGTAAGGGGTAACTATGGCTACACCTTC
CDR3aa: CAWSVRGNYGYTF

abundance: -
v_gene: TRBV7-2
j_gene: TRBJ2-7
d_gene: -
CDR3nt: TGTGCCAGCAGCTTTGGGGGGATCGACGAGCAGTACTTC
CDR3aa: CASSFGGIDEQYF

abundance: -
v_gene: TRBV28
j_gene: TRBJ2-2
d_gene: -
CDR3nt: TGTGCCAGCAGTTTCCCTATCGACAGGTCCGGGGAGCTGTTTTTT
CDR3aa: CASSFPIDRSGELFF

abundance: -
v_gene: TRBV2
j_gene: TRBJ1-1
d_gene: -
CDR3nt: TGTGCCAGCAGTGAGTTCGGTGGTCCGAGGGCTGAAGCTTTCTTT
CDR3aa: CASSEFGGPRAEAFF

abundance: -
v_gene: TRBV14
j_gene: TRBJ1-1
d_gene: -
CDR3nt: TGTGCCAGCAGCCAAGGAGGTGAAGCTTTCTTT
CDR3aa: CASSQGGEAFF

abundance: -
v_gene: TRBV13
j_gene: TRBJ1-2
d_gene: -
CDR3nt: TGTGCCAGCAGCGTAAAGGGGAGGCACACCTTC
CDR3aa: CASSVKGRHTF

abundance: few
v_gene: TRBV6-5
j_gene: TRBJ1-2
d_gene: TRBD1
CDR3nt: TGTGCCAGCAGTTATCAAGGAGGGGGCGCGGAAGGCTACACCTTC
CDR3aa: CASSYQGGGAEGYTF

abundance: -
v_gene: TRBV7-2
j_gene: TRBJ2-3
d_gene: TRBD2
CDR3nt: TGTGCCAGCAGCGCGGGACTAGCGGGGGATACGCAGTATTTT
CDR3aa: CASSAGLAGDTQYF

abundance: -
v_gene: TRBV7-2
j_gene: TRBJ1-1
d_gene: -
CDR3nt: TGTGCCAGCAGCTTAGTGGAGGGCACTGAAGCTTTCTTT
CDR3aa: CASSLVEGTEAFF

abundance: -
v_gene: TRBV18
j_gene: TRBJ1-1
d_gene: TRBD1
CDR3nt: TGTGCCAGCTCACCGGACAGGGGAGTGATCGGGGCTTTCTTT
CDR3aa: CASSPDRGVIGAFF

abundance: -
v_gene: TRBV18
j_gene: TRBJ1-6
d_gene: -
CDR3nt: TGTGCCAGCTCACCAGACAGGTTTAATTCCCTCCACTTT
CDR3aa: CASSPDRFNSLHF

abundance: -
v_gene: TRBV10-3
j_gene: TRBJ1-2
d_gene: TRBD1
CDR3nt: TGTGCCATCAGTGAAGTAGGGGGCGCGTCTGGTGGCTACACCTTC
CDR3aa: CAISEVGGASGGYTF

abundance: -
v_gene: TRBV7-2
j_gene: TRBJ2-1
d_gene: TRBD2
CDR3nt: TGTGCCAGCAGCTTAGACTCTAGCGGGGGTAATGAGCAGTTCTTC
CDR3aa: CASSLDSSGGNEQFF

abundance: -
v_gene: TRBV19
j_gene: TRBJ1-5
d_gene: -
CDR3nt: TGTGCCAGTAGTATAGTTTACGGCAGGGTGGCTGCCCAGCATTTT
CDR3aa: CASSIVYGRVAAQHF

abundance: -
v_gene: TRBV5-1
j_gene: TRBJ2-2
d_gene: -
CDR3nt: TGCGCCAGCAGCTTGGGGCCGCAGGGGTTGCGCACCGGGGAGCTGTTTTTT
CDR3aa: CASSLGPQGLRTGELFF

abundance: few
v_gene: TRBV29-1
j_gene: TRBJ1-2
d_gene: -
CDR3nt: TGCAGCGTTGCTGTACAGGTCGACTATGGCTACACCTTC
CDR3aa: CSVAVQVDYGYTF

abundance: few
v_gene: TRBV25-1
j_gene: TRBJ2-7
d_gene: -
CDR3nt: TGTGCCAGCACTGGTACTGGGCCGAACGAGCAGTACTTC
CDR3aa: CASTGTGPNEQYF

abundance: -
v_gene: TRBV4-2
j_gene: TRBJ2-7
d_gene: -
CDR3nt: TGTGCCAGCAGCCAAGGTTTCGCGTCAGGGGGGTCCTACGAGCAGTACTTC
CDR3aa: CASSQGFASGGSYEQYF

abundance: -
v_gene: TRBV29-1
j_gene: TRBJ2-3
d_gene: TRBD1
CDR3nt: TGCAGCGTATCCCCCAGGGGGCTAAGGGAAACGCAGTATTTT
CDR3aa: CSVSPRGLRETQYF

abundance: -
v_gene: TRBV11-2
j_gene: TRBJ2-5
d_gene: TRBD1
CDR3nt: TGTGCCAGCAGCTTTGTGGACAGGCAAGAGACCCAGTACTTC
CDR3aa: CASSFVDRQETQYF

abundance: few
v_gene: TRBV18
j_gene: TRBJ2-7
d_gene: TRBD1
CDR3nt: TGTGCCAGCTCACCGACGGACAGGATCGAGCAGTACTTC
CDR3aa: CASSPTDRIEQYF

abundance: few
v_gene: TRBV10-3
j_gene: TRBJ2-5
d_gene: -
CDR3nt: TGTGCCATCAGTGCGCGAGAGACCCAGTACTTC
CDR3aa: CAISARETQYF

abundance: -
v_gene: TRBV9
j_gene: TRBJ1-1
d_gene: -
CDR3nt: TGTGCCAGCCAGCGGCTCCTGAACACTGAAGCTTTCTTT
CDR3aa: CASQRLLNTEAFF

abundance: -
v_gene: TRBV6-6
j_gene: TRBJ2-4
d_gene: -
CDR3nt: TGTGCCAGCAGCCCCGCGGCAGCGTCGGTAAACATTCAGTACTTC
CDR3aa: CASSPAAASVNIQYF

abundance: -
v_gene: TRBV4-3
j_gene: TRBJ1-6
d_gene: -
CDR3nt: TGCGCCAGCAGCCAAGAGGGGGGATTTGGGTCACCCCTCCACTTT
CDR3aa: CASSQEGGFGSPLHF

abundance: few
v_gene: TRBV4-3
j_gene: TRBJ1-6
d_gene: -
CDR3nt: TGCGCCAGCAGCCAATCTTACAGGGAACCGGAACCCCTCCACTTT
CDR3aa: CASSQSYREPEPLHF

abundance: few
v_gene: TRBV2
j_gene: TRBJ1-1
d_gene: TRBD1
CDR3nt: TGTGCCAGCAGGGACAGGGGAGTGGACACTGAAGCTTTCTTT
CDR3aa: CASRDRGVDTEAFF

abundance: -
v_gene: TRBV5-1
j_gene: TRBJ2-5
d_gene: -
CDR3nt: TGCGCCAGCAGCCCGGGGACACCAAGGGAGACCCAGTACTTC
CDR3aa: CASSPGTPRETQYF

abundance: few
v_gene: TRBV7-2
j_gene: TRBJ1-4
d_gene: -
CDR3nt: TGTGCCAGCAGAGACAGCACTAATGAAAAACTGTTTTTT
CDR3aa: CASRDSTNEKLFF

abundance: -
v_gene: TRBV5-4
j_gene: TRBJ2-2
d_gene: -
CDR3nt: TGTGCCAGCAGCTTGGCCGACACCGGGGAGCTGTTTTTT
CDR3aa: CASSLADTGELFF

abundance: -
v_gene: TRBV16
j_gene: TRBJ1-2
d_gene: -
CDR3nt: TGTGCCAGCAGCCAAACGGGGGGCGGCTACACCTTC
CDR3aa: CASSQTGGGYTF

abundance: -
v_gene: TRBV18
j_gene: TRBJ1-2
d_gene: TRBD1
CDR3nt: TGTGCCAGCTCACCACCTGGACAGGTCCTGACCTATGGCTACACCTTC
CDR3aa: CASSPPGQVLTYGYTF

abundance: -
v_gene: TRBV7-2
j_gene: TRBJ1-6
d_gene: TRBD1
CDR3nt: TGTGCCAGCAGCCCGGGACAGGGTGATTCACCCCTCCACTTT
CDR3aa: CASSPGQGDSPLHF

abundance: few
v_gene: TRBV7-8
j_gene: TRBJ2-3
d_gene: -
CDR3nt: TGTGCCAGCAGCTTAACCGGAGGCAGCGATACGCAGTATTTT
CDR3aa: CASSLTGGSDTQYF

abundance: few
v_gene: TRBV7-9
j_gene: TRBJ1-2
d_gene: -
CDR3nt: TGTGCCAGCAGCTTAGCCACATCTAACTATGGCTACACCTTC
CDR3aa: CASSLATSNYGYTF

abundance: few
v_gene: TRBV29-1
j_gene: TRBJ2-1
d_gene: TRBD1
CDR3nt: TGCAGCGTTAACAGGGGCTATGAGCAGTTCTTC
CDR3aa: CSVNRGYEQFF

abundance: -
v_gene: TRBV5-1
j_gene: TRBJ2-7
d_gene: -
CDR3nt: TGCGCCAGCAGCTTGGAGGGAGCCTACGAGCAGTACTTC
CDR3aa: CASSLEGAYEQYF